The 2 T cell receptor beta chains given below trace back to one sample, sequenced in a study of beta chain features in type 1 diabetes. Of the isolated RNA, all was reverse transcribed, and so the sequenced material was expressed TCRB transcripts. Assay: immunoSEQ multiplex PCR; the TCRdb copy retains only in-frame clones and omits some. The sample lists about 330,000 clones, 9.5% to 11% occurring once. Sequencing used naive CD4+ T cells from blood. The source is a woman aged 25 to 45 in good health.

The sample holds a few counts of this clone. The gene calls are TRBV9 and TRBJ2-1; 9 bases match TRBD2. There are 17 residues in the CDR3. The V gene's germline CDR1 is SGDLS and CDR2 YYNGEE. V dropped 3 bases and J dropped 5; count of bases not matched to a gene: 12. The DNA of the CDR3 is TGTGCCAGCAGCGGAGAGGAGATCAAGCGGGGGGACAATGAGCAGTTCTTC. Protein sequence: CASSGEEIKRGDNEQFF. Complete variable domain (other parts from reference TRBV9 and TRBJ2-1): DSGVTQTPKHLITATGQRVTLRCSPRSGDLSVYWYQQSLDQGLQFLIQYYNGEERAKGNILERFSAQQFPDLHSELNLSSLELGDSALYFCASSGEEIKRGDNEQFFGPGTRLTVL.

The chain is built from TRBV7-8 and TRBJ2-7, with 10 positions matching TRBD1. Germline trimming cut 3 bases from V and 5 bases from J; bases unmatched to any gene: 4. The CDR3 is 14 residues long. The germline CDR1 and CDR2 sequences are SGHVS and FQNEAQ. CDR3 coding DNA: TGTGCCAGCAGCTTTTCCGGGACAGGGGACGAGCAGTACTTC. Translation gives CASSFSGTGDEQYF. The variable domain in full, with the rest retrieved from reference TRBV7-8 and TRBJ2-7, is GAGVSQSPRYKVAKRGQDVALRCDPISGHVSLFWYQQALGQGPEFLTYFQNEAQLDKSGLPSDRFFAERPEGSVSTLKIQRTQQEDSAVYLCASSFSGTGDEQYFGPGTRLTVT.